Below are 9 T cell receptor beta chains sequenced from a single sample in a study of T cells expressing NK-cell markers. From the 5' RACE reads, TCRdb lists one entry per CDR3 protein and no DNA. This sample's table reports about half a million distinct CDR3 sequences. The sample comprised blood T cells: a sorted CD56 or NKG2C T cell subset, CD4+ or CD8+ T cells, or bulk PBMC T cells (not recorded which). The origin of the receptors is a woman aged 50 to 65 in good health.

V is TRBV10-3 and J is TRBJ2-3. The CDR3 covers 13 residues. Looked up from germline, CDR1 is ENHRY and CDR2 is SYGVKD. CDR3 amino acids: CAISAALGDTQYF.

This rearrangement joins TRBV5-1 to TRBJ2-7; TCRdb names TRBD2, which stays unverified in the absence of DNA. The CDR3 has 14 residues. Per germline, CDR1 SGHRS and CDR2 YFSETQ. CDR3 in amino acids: CASSSYEGESEQYF. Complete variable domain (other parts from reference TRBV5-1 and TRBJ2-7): KAGVTQTPRYLIKTRGQQVTLSCSPISGHRSVSWYQQTPGQGLQFLFEYFSETQRNKGNFPGRFSGRQFSNSRSEMNVSTLELGDSALYLCASSSYEGESEQYFGPGTRLTVT.

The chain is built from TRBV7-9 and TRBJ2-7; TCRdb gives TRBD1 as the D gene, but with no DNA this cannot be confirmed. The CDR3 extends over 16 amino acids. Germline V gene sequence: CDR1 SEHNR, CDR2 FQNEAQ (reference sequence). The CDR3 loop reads CASSLAPPGQSYEQYF.

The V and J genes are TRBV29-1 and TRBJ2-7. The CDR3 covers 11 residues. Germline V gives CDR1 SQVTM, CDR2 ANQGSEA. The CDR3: CSAEVALEQYF.

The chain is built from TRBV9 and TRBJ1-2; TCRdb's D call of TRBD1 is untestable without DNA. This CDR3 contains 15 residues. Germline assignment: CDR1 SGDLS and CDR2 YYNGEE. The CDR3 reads CASSPQPTVLYGYTF.

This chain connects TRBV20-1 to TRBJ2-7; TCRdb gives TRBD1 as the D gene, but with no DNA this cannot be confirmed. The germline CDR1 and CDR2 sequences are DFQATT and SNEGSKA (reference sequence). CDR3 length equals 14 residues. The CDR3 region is CSARPGGRGYEQYF.

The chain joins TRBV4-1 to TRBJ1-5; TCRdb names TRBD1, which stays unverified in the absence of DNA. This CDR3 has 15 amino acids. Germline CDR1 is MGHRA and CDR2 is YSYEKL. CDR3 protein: CASSQAQGLNQPQHF.

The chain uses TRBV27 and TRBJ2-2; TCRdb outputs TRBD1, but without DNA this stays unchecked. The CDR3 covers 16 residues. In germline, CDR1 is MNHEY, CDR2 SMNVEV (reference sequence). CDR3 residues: CASTQGSWWDTGELFF.

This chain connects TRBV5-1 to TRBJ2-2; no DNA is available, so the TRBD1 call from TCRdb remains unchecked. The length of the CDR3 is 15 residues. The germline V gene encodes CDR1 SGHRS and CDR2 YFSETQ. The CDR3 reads CASSSTGKDTGELFF.